These T cell receptor beta chains were read from a single sample in a study of blood T cell repertoires in COVID-19. Sequencing used immunoSEQ multiplex PCR; TCRdb keeps in-frame clones, though not all of them. Altogether about 300,000 clones are present, less than 85% being singletons, with the ten largest covering roughly 1.5%. The sample comprised peripheral blood. The receptors stem from a human donor with COVID-19, enrolled during active disease. The donor label of this sample is uncertain. CDR3s include the opening cysteine and the closing phenylalanine or tryptophan. The D gene is left open where the match is weak. For some rows the clone size is stated as once, few or many, or as a class when expanded; others skip it.

TRBV19	TRBJ1-6	.	TRBD1	TGTGCCAGTAAAGGACAGGTGTGGTATTCACCCCTCCACTTT	CASKGQVWYSPLHF
TRBV6-1	TRBJ2-7	.	TRBD1	TGTGCCAGCAGTGACACAGGGGCCTTAGGCGAGCAGTACTTC	CASSDTGALGEQYF
TRBV4-3	TRBJ2-7	.	TRBD2	TGCGCCAGCAGCCAAGAAGGCGGGGTCGGGGGGGAGCAGTACTTC	CASSQEGGVGGEQYF
TRBV5-5	TRBJ2-1	once	TRBD2	TGTGCCAGCAGCCCAGTAGCGGGAGAAGTTTCCAATGAGCAGTTCTTC	CASSPVAGEVSNEQFF
TRBV28	TRBJ2-3	few	TRBD2	TGTGCCAGCACCGAGGGACTAGCGGGGGGATACACAGATACGCAGTATTTT	CASTEGLAGGYTDTQYF
TRBV4-1	TRBJ2-5	.	TRBD2	TGCGCCAGCAGCCACGGGGGACTAGCCCAAGAGACCCAGTACTTC	CASSHGGLAQETQYF
TRBV7-2	TRBJ2-7	.	TRBD1	TGTGCCAGCAGCTTAGGGGCAGGGGGAACGTGGGAGCAGTACTTC	CASSLGAGGTWEQYF
TRBV11-3	TRBJ2-2	.	TRBD1	TGTGCCAGCAGCTTAAATGGACAGGGGCCAGGGGAGCTGTTTTTT	CASSLNGQGPGELFF
TRBV5-1	TRBJ1-1	.	.	TGCGCCAGCAGCTTGCAGGGCAGGAACACTGAAGCTTTCTTT	CASSLQGRNTEAFF
TRBV7-2	TRBJ2-1	.	.	TGTGCCAGCAGCTACTCGCACAATGAGCAGTTCTTC	CASSYSHNEQFF
TRBV6-1	TRBJ1-3	.	.	TGTGCCAGCAGTGAAGCGCCGGGGTTAGGAAACACCATATATTTT	CASSEAPGLGNTIYF
TRBV11-3	TRBJ1-1	.	.	TGTGCCAGCAGCCGCGGTTTGAACACTGAAGCTTTCTTT	CASSRGLNTEAFF
TRBV5-1	TRBJ2-5	.	.	TGCGCCAGCAGCTTGTCTACCGGGACACTCCAAGAGACCCAGTACTTC	CASSLSTGTLQETQYF
TRBV18	TRBJ2-3	.	.	TGTGCCAGCTCACCACGGCAGTCTCGGGGAGGCACAGATACGCAGTATTTT	CASSPRQSRGGTDTQYF
TRBV6-2/TRBV6-3	TRBJ2-2	once	TRBD2	TGTGCCAGCAGTTTGTGGACTAGTCCGAACACCGGGGAGCTGTTTTTT	CASSLWTSPNTGELFF
TRBV19	TRBJ2-2	.	TRBD2	TGTGCCAGCAACCCTCCGGGGGGGCCCGACACCGGGGAGCTGTTTTTT	CASNPPGGPDTGELFF
TRBV4-3	TRBJ1-2	.	.	TGCGCCAGCAGCCAAGTGGCCCAAGCTAACTATGGCTACACCTTC	CASSQVAQANYGYTF
TRBV9	TRBJ2-7	.	.	TGTGCCAGCAGCCCAAACCGGGCGGGTGAGCAGTACTTC	CASSPNRAGEQYF
TRBV19	TRBJ1-5	.	TRBD1	TGTGCCAGTAGTATTACGACAGGGAGCAATCAGCCCCAGCATTTT	CASSITTGSNQPQHF
TRBV9	TRBJ2-7	.	TRBD1	TGTGCCAGCAGCGTAGGCTCCGGACAGGGCTACGAGCAGTACTTC	CASSVGSGQGYEQYF
TRBV9	TRBJ2-1	.	.	TGTGCCAGCAGCGTAGTAGGGGGAGCGCAGTTCTTC	CASSVVGGAQFF
TRBV4-2	TRBJ1-1	.	.	TGTGCCAGCAGCCAAGATCACGGGACTGAAGCTTTCTTT	CASSQDHGTEAFF
TRBV5-1	TRBJ1-1	once	.	TGCGCCAGCAGCTTGGAATTGGGGCACTTGAACACTGAAGCTTTCTTT	CASSLELGHLNTEAFF
TRBV12-3/TRBV12-4	TRBJ1-1	.	.	TGTGCCAGCATCGGAGTCGGGAACACTGAAGCTTTCTTT	CASIGVGNTEAFF
TRBV18	TRBJ2-7	.	.	TGTGCCAGCTCACCACCGCGAACAGGCTACGAGCAGTACTTC	CASSPPRTGYEQYF
TRBV30	TRBJ1-6	few	.	TGTGCCTGGAGTTCTGCACAGAGTAATTCACCCCTCCACTTT	CAWSSAQSNSPLHF
TRBV24-1	TRBJ2-3	.	TRBD1	TGTGCCACCAGTGATCCCAACAGGGGGACGGATACGCAGTATTTT	CATSDPNRGTDTQYF
TRBV14	TRBJ1-3	.	.	TGTGCCAGCAGCCAAGTTACGGGTGGAAACACCATATATTTT	CASSQVTGGNTIYF
TRBV3-1/TRBV3-2	TRBJ2-3	.	.	TGTGCCAGCAGCACGCTAGCGGATACGCAGTATTTT	CASSTLADTQYF
TRBV28	TRBJ2-3	.	.	TGTGCCAGCACGGCAGGGCCAGATACGCAGTATTTT	CASTAGPDTQYF
TRBV20-1	TRBJ1-2	.	.	TGCAGTGCAAGTCGTTCCGGCGGACTAATTAACTATGGCTACACCTTC	CSASRSGGLINYGYTF
TRBV6-6	TRBJ2-7	once	TRBD1	TGTGCCAGCACGAGGACAGGTGATTTCTACGAGCAGTACTTC	CASTRTGDFYEQYF
TRBV7-2	TRBJ1-2	.	.	TGTGCCAGCAGCTTAACGGAGGGGACCCTGCCTCTCTATGGCTACACCTTC	CASSLTEGTLPLYGYTF